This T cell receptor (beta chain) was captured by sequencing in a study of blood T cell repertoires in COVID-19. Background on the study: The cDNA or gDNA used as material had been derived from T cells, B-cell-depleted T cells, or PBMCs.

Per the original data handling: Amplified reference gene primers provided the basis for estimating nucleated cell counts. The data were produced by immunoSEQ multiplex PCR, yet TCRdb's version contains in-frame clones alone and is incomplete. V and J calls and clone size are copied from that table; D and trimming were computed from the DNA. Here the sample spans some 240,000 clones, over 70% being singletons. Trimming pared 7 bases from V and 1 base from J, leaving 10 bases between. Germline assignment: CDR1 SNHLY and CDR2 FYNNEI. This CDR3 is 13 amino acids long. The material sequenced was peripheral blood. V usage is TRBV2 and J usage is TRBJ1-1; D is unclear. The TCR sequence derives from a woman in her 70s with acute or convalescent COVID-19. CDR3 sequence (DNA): TGTGCCAGCATGGGTCGCGGGAACACTGAAGCTTTCTTT. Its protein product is CASMGRGNTEAFF.